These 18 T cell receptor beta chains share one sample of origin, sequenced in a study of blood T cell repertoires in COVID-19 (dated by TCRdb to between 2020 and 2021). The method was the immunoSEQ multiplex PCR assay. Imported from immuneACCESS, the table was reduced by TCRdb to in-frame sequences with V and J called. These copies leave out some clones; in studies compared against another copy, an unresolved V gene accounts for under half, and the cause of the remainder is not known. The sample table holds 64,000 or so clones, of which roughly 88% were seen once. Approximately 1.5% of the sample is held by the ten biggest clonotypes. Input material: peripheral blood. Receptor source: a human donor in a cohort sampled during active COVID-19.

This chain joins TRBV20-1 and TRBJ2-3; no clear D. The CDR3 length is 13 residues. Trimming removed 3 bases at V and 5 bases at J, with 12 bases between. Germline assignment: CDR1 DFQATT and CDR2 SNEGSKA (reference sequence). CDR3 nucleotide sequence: TGCAGTGCTAGTTTGCCAAACATAGATACGCAGTATTTT. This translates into CSASLPNIDTQYF.

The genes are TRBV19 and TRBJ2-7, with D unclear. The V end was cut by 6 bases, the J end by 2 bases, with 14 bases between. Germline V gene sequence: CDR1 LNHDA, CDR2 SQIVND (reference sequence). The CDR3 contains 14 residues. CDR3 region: CASRGIDKTYEQYF. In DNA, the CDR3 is TGTGCCAGTAGAGGTATAGACAAAACCTACGAGCAGTACTTC.

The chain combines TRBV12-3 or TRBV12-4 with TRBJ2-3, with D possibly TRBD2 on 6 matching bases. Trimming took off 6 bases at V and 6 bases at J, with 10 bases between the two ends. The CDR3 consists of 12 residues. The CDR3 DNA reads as TGTGCCAGCAGCACGGGAGCCGATACGCAGTATTTT. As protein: CASSTGADTQYF.

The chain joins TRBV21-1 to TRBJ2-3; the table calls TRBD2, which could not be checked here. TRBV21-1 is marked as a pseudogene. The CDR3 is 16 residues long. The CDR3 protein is CASSPRGLAGVYTQYF. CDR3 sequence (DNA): TGTGCCAGCAGCCCCCGGGGGCTAGCGGGAGTTTATACGCAGTATTTT.

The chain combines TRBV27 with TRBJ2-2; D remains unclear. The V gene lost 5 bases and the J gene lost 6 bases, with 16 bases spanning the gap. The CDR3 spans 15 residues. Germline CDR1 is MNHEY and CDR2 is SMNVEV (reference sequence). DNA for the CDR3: TGTGCCAGCAGTATCTCTAGTGGTTGGGCCGGGGAGCTGTTTTTT. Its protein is CASSISSGWAGELFF.

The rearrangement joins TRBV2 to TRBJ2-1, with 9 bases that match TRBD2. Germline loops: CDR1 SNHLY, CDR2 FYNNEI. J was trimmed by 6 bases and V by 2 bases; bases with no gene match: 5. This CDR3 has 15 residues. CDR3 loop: CASSELAGLSNEQFF. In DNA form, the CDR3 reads TGTGCCAGCAGTGAACTAGCGGGATTATCCAATGAGCAGTTCTTC.

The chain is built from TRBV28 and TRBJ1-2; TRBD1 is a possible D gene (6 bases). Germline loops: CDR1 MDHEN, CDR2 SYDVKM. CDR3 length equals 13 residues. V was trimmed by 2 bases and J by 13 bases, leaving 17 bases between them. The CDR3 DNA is TGTGCCAGCAGTTTAAAGGGGCCGCCAGGGGCCACCTTC. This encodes CASSLKGPPGATF.

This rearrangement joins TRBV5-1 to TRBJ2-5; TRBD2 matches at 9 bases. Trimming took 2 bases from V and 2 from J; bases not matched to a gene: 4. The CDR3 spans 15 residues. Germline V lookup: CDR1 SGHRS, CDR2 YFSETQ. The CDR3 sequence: CASSLAGGMQETQYF. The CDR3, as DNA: TGCGCCAGCAGCTTAGCGGGAGGAATGCAAGAGACCCAGTACTTC.

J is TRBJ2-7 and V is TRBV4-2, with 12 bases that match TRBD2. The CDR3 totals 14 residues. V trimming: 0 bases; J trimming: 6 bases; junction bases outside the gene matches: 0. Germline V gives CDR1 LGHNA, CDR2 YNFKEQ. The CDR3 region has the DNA TGTGCCAGCAGCCAAGAACTAGCGGGAGGCGAGCAGTACTTC. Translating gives CASSQELAGGEQYF.

This CDR3 is CASSLSAVYGYTF. The DNA for the CDR3 is TGTGCCAGCAGCTTATCCGCGGTCTATGGCTACACCTTC. V gene TRBV7-9 combines with J gene TRBJ1-2, with D hard to call. V lost 2 bases and J 4 bases, leaving 8 bases between the germline ends. The CDR3 is made up of 13 amino acids. Germline CDR1 reads SEHNR; CDR2 reads FQNEAQ (reference sequence).

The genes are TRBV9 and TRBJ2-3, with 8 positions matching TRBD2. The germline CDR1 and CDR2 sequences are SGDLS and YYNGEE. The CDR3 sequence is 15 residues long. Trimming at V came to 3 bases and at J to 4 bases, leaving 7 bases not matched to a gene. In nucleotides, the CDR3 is TGTGCCAGCAGCGGAGCCGGGAGGGGGTCAGATACGCAGTATTTT. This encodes CASSGAGRGSDTQYF.

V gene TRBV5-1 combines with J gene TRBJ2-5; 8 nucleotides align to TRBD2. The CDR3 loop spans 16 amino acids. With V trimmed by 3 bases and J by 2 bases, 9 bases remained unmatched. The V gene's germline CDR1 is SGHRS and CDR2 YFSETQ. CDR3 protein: CASSSLLLAEQETQYF. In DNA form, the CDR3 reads TGCGCCAGCAGCTCCTTACTACTAGCGGAGCAAGAGACCCAGTACTTC. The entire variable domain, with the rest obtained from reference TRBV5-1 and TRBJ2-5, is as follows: KAGVTQTPRYLIKTRGQQVTLSCSPISGHRSVSWYQQTPGQGLQFLFEYFSETQRNKGNFPGRFSGRQFSNSRSEMNVSTLELGDSALYLCASSSLLLAEQETQYFGPGTRLLVL.

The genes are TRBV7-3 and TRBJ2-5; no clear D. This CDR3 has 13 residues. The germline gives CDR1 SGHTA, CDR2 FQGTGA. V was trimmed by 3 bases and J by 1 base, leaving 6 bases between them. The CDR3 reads CASSLSSQETQYF. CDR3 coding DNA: TGTGCCAGCAGCTTGTCTAGCCAAGAGACCCAGTACTTC.

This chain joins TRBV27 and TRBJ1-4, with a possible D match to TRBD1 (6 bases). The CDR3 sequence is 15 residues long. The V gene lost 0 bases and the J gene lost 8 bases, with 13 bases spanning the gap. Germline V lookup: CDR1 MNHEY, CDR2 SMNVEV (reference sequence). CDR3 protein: CASSLSGGAWEKLFF. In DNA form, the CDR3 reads TGTGCCAGCAGTTTATCCGGGGGGGCCTGGGAAAAACTGTTTTTT.

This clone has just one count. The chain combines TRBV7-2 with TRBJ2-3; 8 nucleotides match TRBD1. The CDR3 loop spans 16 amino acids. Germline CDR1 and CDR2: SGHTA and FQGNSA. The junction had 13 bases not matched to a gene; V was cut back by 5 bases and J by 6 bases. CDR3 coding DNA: TGTGCCAGCAGCCGGCGGGCAGGGGGCTCTGAGGATACGCAGTATTTT. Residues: CASSRRAGGSEDTQYF.

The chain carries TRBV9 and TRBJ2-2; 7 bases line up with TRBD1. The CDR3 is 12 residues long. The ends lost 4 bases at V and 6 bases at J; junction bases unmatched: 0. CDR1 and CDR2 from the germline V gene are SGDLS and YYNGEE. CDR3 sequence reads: CASSQGAGELFF. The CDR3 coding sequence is TGTGCCAGCAGCCAGGGGGCCGGGGAGCTGTTTTTT.

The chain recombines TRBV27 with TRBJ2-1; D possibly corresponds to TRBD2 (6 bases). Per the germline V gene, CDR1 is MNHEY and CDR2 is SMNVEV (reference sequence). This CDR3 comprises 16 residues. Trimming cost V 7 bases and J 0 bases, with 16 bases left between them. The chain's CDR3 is CASIQYSGSSYNEQFF. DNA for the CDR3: TGTGCCAGCATCCAATATAGCGGAAGCTCCTACAATGAGCAGTTCTTC.

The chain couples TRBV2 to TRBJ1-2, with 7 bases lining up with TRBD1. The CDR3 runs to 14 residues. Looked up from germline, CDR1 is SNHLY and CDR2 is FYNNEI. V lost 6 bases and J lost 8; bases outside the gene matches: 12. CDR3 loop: CASSPSQGLGGYTF. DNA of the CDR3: TGTGCCAGCAGCCCATCACAGGGGTTGGGGGGCTACACCTTC.